This T cell receptor (beta chain) was obtained from a study of response to subunit inactivated influenza vaccine. This clonotype has just a few counts. TCRdb used MiXCR to reprocess the RT-PCR reads, holding one entry per CDR3 protein. The sample includes 150,000 or so distinct CDR3 sequences, approximately 10% of them seen just once. The CDR3 runs 14 residues. Germline CDR1 and CDR2: MNHEY and SMNVEV (reference sequence). V dropped 10 bases and J dropped 5 bases, with 20 bases sitting between them. This specimen was non-naive T cells sorted from PBMCs, taken 45 days after vaccination. The V and J genes are TRBV27 and TRBJ2-5; D perhaps matches TRBD2 (5 bases). This TCR came from a man over 45 who received an inactivated influenza vaccine. As DNA, the CDR3 is TGTGCCACCGGTTCTGGTCTGAGCGGTGAGACCCAGTACTTC. Its translation is CATGSGLSGETQYF.